These T cell receptor beta chains were read from a single sample in a study of chemoradiotherapy in HPV16-positive cancers. Method: immunoSEQ multiplex PCR; TCRdb's copy keeps in-frame clones and lacks some. The sample carries over 85 clones, approximately 90% recorded once. The sample in question was tumor tissue, obtained from a patient who underwent chemoradiotherapy. Receptors originate from a human donor with HPV-associated anogenital cancer. Both conserved end residues are part of each CDR3. The D gene is left open where the match is weak. Expanded clones get a size class; other rows say once, few or many, or leave the size out.

abundance: once; d_gene: .; v_gene: TRBV5-5; j_gene: TRBJ2-7; CDR3aa: CASSYSKGVYLYEQYF; CDR3nt: TGTGCCAGCAGCTATTCTAAGGGGGTCTATCTCTACGAGCAGTACTTC
abundance: .; d_gene: TRBD1; v_gene: TRBV5-6; j_gene: TRBJ2-7; CDR3aa: CASSEDIGQGSYEQYF; CDR3nt: TGTGCCAGCAGCGAGGACATCGGACAGGGCTCCTACGAGCAGTACTTC
abundance: .; d_gene: TRBD2; v_gene: TRBV10-1; j_gene: TRBJ2-7; CDR3aa: CASSESTGGPYEQYF; CDR3nt: TGCGCCAGCAGTGAGTCGACGGGAGGGCCGTACGAGCAGTACTTC
abundance: .; d_gene: .; v_gene: TRBV10-3; j_gene: TRBJ2-6; CDR3aa: CAISQQSRANVLTF; CDR3nt: TGTGCCATCAGTCAACAAAGTCGGGCCAACGTCCTGACTTTC
abundance: .; d_gene: .; v_gene: TRBV5-1; j_gene: TRBJ1-5; CDR3aa: CASSPGHGDSNQPQHF; CDR3nt: TGCGCCAGCAGCCCAGGACACGGAGATAGCAATCAGCCCCAGCATTTT
abundance: .; d_gene: .; v_gene: TRBV7-7; j_gene: TRBJ2-6; CDR3aa: CASSAASPQSRANVLTF; CDR3nt: TGTGCCAGCAGCGCGGCGTCGCCACAAAGTCGGGCCAACGTCCTGACTTTC
abundance: .; d_gene: TRBD1; v_gene: TRBV2; j_gene: TRBJ2-1; CDR3aa: CASSGTAYNEQFF; CDR3nt: TGTGCCAGCTCCGGGACAGCTTACAATGAGCAGTTCTTC
abundance: .; d_gene: .; v_gene: TRBV19; j_gene: TRBJ2-1; CDR3aa: CASSIEGSGAPYNEQFF; CDR3nt: TGTGCCAGTAGTATAGAGGGGAGCGGAGCCCCCTACAATGAGCAGTTCTTC
abundance: .; d_gene: .; v_gene: TRBV5-4; j_gene: TRBJ1-2; CDR3aa: CASSLEPAANYGYTF; CDR3nt: TGTGCTAGCAGCTTGGAGCCCGCAGCTAACTATGGCTACACCTTC
abundance: .; d_gene: .; v_gene: TRBV21-1; j_gene: TRBJ1-1; CDR3aa: CAISVGRGGTEAFF; CDR3nt: TGTGCCATCTCGGTCGGACGAGGTGGCACTGAAGCTTTCTTT
abundance: .; d_gene: .; v_gene: TRBV5-1; j_gene: TRBJ2-1; CDR3aa: CASSLGGTDYFDEQFF; CDR3nt: TGCGCCAGCAGCTTGGGCGGGACCGATTATTTTGATGAGCAGTTCTTC
abundance: few; d_gene: .; v_gene: TRBV4-1; j_gene: TRBJ1-5; CDR3aa: CASSQERRTLDYQPQHF; CDR3nt: TGCGCCAGCAGCCAAGAAAGGCGAACGCTGGATTATCAGCCCCAGCATTTT
abundance: .; d_gene: .; v_gene: TRBV5-1; j_gene: TRBJ1-3; CDR3aa: CASSLVGSGNTIYF; CDR3nt: TGCGCCAGCAGCTTGGTAGGGTCTGGAAACACCATATATTTT